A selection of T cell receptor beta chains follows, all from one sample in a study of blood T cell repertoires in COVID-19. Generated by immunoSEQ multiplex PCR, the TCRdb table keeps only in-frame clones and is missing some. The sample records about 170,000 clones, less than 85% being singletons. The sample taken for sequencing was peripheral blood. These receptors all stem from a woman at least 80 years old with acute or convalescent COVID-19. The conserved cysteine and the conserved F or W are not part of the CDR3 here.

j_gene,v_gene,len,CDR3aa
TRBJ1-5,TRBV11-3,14,ASSLDLQISNQPQH
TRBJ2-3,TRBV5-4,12,ASSLELAVDTQY
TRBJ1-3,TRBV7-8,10,ASSLAQNTIY
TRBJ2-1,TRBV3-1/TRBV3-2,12,ASSPRQAGDEQF
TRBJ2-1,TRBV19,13,ASSQTGAGYNEQF
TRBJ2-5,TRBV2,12,ASTIRPGQETQY
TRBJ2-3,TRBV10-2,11,ASSEIVSGSRY
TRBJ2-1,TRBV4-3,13,ASSQEGLPWNEQF
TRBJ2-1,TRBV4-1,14,ASSQGGGSSYNEQF
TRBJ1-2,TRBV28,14,ASSLHRDRGSYGYT
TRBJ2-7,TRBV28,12,ASSFPGGHYEQY
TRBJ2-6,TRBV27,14,ASSSQGVTGANVLT
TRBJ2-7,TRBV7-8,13,ASSLVATKGYEQY
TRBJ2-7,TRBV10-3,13,AISEGQGWAYEQY
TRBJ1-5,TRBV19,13,ASSLRAYSNQPQH
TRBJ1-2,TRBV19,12,ASRDGQGGYGYT
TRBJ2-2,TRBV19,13,ASRDGTSDTGELF
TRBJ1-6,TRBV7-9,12,ASSFGFRDSPLH
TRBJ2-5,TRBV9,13,ASRPGHTNTETQY
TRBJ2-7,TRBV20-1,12,SASSPSGIHEQY
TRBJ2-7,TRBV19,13,ASSIRQGITYEQY
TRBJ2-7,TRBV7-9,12,ASSRGEESYEQY
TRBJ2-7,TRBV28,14,ASSLLLPWTAREQY
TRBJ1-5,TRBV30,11,AWDRGQRQPQH
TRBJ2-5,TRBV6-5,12,ASSLGLGGETQY
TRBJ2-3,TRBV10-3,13,AIADGTSSTDTQY
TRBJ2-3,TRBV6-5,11,ASSYDTTDTQY
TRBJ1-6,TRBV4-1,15,ASSQIFVPGQSRRLH
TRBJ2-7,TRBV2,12,ASRTGTVSYEQY
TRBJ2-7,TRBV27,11,ASSSWTDYEQY
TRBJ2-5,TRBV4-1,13,ASSQPDRASETQY
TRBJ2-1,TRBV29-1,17,STDQLSGTSGSSYNEQF
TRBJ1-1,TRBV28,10,ASRAGRIEAF
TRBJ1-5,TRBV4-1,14,ASSQGGTGWNQPQH
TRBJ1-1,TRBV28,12,ASSLAGDYTEAF
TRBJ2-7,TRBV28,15,ASSLSGTSGQGVEQY
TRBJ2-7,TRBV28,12,ASMGGPLLREQY
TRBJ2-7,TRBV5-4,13,ASSLGGRLSYEQY
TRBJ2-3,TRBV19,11,ASETSGTDTQY
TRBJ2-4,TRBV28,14,ASSLARGVLRNIQY
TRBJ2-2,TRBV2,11,ASGRDGTGELF
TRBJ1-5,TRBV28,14,ASSLLETGVNQPQH
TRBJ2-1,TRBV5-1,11,ASSLEQGNEQF
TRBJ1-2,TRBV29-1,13,SVPGTTGTPYGYT
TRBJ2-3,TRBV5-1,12,ASSSGTITDTQY
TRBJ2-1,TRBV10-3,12,AISEPDRNNEQF
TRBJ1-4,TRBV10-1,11,ASSGSVQGKLF
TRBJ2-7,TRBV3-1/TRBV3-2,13,ASSQPAGDSYEQY
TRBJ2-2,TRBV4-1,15,ASSHPGIRGRAGELF
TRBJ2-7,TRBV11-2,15,ASSSRVAREYGNEQY